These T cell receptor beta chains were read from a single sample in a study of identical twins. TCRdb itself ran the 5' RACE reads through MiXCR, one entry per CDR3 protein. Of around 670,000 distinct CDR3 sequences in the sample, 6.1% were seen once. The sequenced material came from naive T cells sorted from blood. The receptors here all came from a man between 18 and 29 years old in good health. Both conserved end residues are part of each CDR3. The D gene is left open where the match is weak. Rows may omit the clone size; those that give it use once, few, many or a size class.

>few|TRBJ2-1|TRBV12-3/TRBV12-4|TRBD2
CASSFWTSGVHEQFF
TGTGCCAGCAGTTTCTGGACTAGCGGCGTCCATGAGCAGTTCTTC
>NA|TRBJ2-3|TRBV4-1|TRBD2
CASSQESLAGDTDTQYF
TGCGCCAGCAGCCAAGAATCATTAGCGGGGGACACAGATACGCAGTATTTT
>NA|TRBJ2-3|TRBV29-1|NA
CSVRVWGEDAYTQYF
TGCAGCGTTCGAGTTTGGGGCGAGGATGCGTATACGCAGTATTTT
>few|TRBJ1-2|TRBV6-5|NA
CASSYGPYEGPVDGYTF
TGTGCCAGCAGTTACGGCCCCTACGAGGGACCCGTAGATGGCTACACCTTC
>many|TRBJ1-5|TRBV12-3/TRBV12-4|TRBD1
CASRRDSSNQPQHF
TGTGCCAGCAGGAGGGACAGTAGCAATCAGCCCCAGCATTTT
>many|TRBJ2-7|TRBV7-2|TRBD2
CASSSGTSGINEQYF
TGTGCCAGCAGCTCCGGGACTAGCGGGATCAACGAGCAGTACTTC
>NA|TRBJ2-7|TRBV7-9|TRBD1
CASSLQGAEQYF
TGTGCCAGCAGCCTACAGGGGGCGGAGCAGTACTTC
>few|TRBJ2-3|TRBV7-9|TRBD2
CASSLALAGEDTQYF
TGTGCCAGCAGCTTAGCCCTAGCGGGAGAGGATACGCAGTATTTT
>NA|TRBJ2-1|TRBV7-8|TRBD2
CASSIAGGDDNEQFF
TGTGCCAGCAGCATAGCGGGAGGAGACGACAATGAGCAGTTCTTC
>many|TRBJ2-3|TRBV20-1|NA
CSATGAETSTDTQYF
TGCAGTGCTACAGGGGCGGAGACCAGCACAGATACGCAGTATTTT
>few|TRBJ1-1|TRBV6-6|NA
CASGVGMNTEAFF
TGTGCCAGCGGGGTTGGGATGAACACTGAAGCTTTCTTT
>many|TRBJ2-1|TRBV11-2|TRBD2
CASSVKMGGRAVEQFF
TGTGCCAGCAGCGTAAAAATGGGCGGGAGGGCAGTTGAGCAGTTCTTC
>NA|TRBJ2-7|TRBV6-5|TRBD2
CASSYMSGGSASEQYF
TGTGCCAGCAGTTACATGAGCGGGGGCTCGGCTTCCGAGCAGTACTTC
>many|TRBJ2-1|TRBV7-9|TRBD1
CASSPNRGLYNEQFF
TGTGCCAGCAGCCCGAACAGGGGCCTTTACAATGAGCAGTTCTTC
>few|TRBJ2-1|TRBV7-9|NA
CASSPGRNRAYYNEQFF
TGTGCCAGCAGCCCCGGTCGGAACAGGGCCTATTACAATGAGCAGTTCTTC